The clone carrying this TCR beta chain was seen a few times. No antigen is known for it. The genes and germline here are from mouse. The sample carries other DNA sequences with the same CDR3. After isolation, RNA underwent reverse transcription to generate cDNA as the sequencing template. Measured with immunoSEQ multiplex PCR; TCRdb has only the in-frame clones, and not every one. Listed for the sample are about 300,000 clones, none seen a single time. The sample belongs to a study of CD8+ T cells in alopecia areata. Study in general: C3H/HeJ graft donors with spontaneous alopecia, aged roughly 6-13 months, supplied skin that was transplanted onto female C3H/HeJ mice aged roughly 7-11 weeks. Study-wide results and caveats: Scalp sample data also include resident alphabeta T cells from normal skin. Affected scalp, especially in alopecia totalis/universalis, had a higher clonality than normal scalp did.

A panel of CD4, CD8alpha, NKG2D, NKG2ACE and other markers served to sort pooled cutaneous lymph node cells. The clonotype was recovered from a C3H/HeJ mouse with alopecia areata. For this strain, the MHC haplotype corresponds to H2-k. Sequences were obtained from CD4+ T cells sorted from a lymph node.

Partial CDR3 DNA: TGTGCCAGCAGCGACAGGGGATATAATTCGCCC. Amino acids: CASSDRGYNSP. From start to end, the CDR3 is CASSDRGYNSPLYF. The V and J genes are TRBV19 and TRBJ1-6; 8 nucleotides match TRBD1. The read gets to within 3 residues of the CDR3 end, and the germline J gene fills in the rest. TRBJ1-6 is given ORF status, its function remaining uncertain. The ends lost 5 bases at V and 4 bases at J; junction bases unmatched: 2. There are 14 residues in the CDR3. Looked up from germline, CDR1 is FNHDT and CDR2 is SITEND (reference sequence).